Below are 25 T cell receptor beta chains sequenced from a single sample in a study of cytomegalovirus exposure and HLA in healthy donors. 60 Vbeta and 13 Jbeta primers were used in PCR. TCRdb's table, derived via immunoSEQ multiplex PCR, lists solely in-frame clones and lacks some. This sample's clone table lists 100,000 to 150,000 clones. The specimen was PBMCs. Source of these receptors: a man between 18 and 29 years old in good health and CMV-seronegative.

The chain employs TRBV5-1 and TRBJ1-1; 9 bases match TRBD1. The length of the CDR3 is 15 residues. The germline V gene encodes CDR1 SGHRS and CDR2 YFSETQ. V lost 4 bases, J lost 0 bases, and 4 bases stayed unmatched. The CDR3: CASSIGTGLNTEAFF. The CDR3 DNA reads TGCGCCAGCAGCATCGGGACAGGGTTGAACACTGAAGCTTTCTTT.

The rearrangement uses TRBV29-1 and TRBJ2-5; no definite D call. The V and J ends lost 4 bases and 2 bases respectively, with 8 bases between them. From germline, CDR1 is SQVTM and CDR2 ANQGSEA. CDR3 length: 12 residues. The CDR3 sequence is CSVAISQETQYF. The CDR3 bases are TGCAGCGTTGCTATAAGTCAAGAGACCCAGTACTTC.

This chain joins TRBV7-8 and TRBJ1-1; D possibly corresponds to TRBD1 (5 bases). V lost 2 bases to trimming and J lost 1 base, with 8 bases between them. Germline V gene data show CDR1 as SGHVS and CDR2 as FQNEAQ. The CDR3 contains 14 residues. CDR3 protein: CASSLQTENTEAFF. In nucleotides, the CDR3 is TGTGCCAGCAGCTTACAGACAGAGAACACTGAAGCTTTCTTT.

This chain connects TRBV5-5 to TRBJ1-1; D perhaps matches TRBD1 (5 bases). This CDR3 is built from 15 residues. Per germline, CDR1 SGHKS and CDR2 YYEKEE (reference sequence). The ends were cut back, 2 bases at V and 1 base at J, with 12 bases in the middle. This CDR3 is CASSLIAGQNTEAFF. For the CDR3, the DNA is TGTGCCAGCAGCTTAATCGCTGGACAGAACACTGAAGCTTTCTTT.

The rearrangement links TRBV7-2 to TRBJ1-2; a possible D gene is TRBD1 (6 bases). The germline V gene encodes CDR1 SGHTA and CDR2 FQGNSA. V dropped 7 bases and J dropped 7 bases, with 16 bases sitting between them. This CDR3 comprises 13 residues. CDR3: CASNDRPSGGYTF. Written as DNA, the CDR3 is TGTGCCAGCAACGACAGGCCTTCAGGTGGCTACACCTTC.

The chain joins TRBV10-3 to TRBJ2-1; D is possibly TRBD1 (6 bases). This CDR3 region has 15 residues. V lost 3 bases to trimming and J lost 4 bases, with 13 bases between them. From germline, CDR1 is ENHRY and CDR2 SYGVKD. CDR3 sequence reads: CAISDRGAGYNEQFF. The CDR3 nucleotides read TGTGCCATCAGTGACAGGGGTGCAGGTTACAATGAGCAGTTCTTC.

The V and J genes are TRBV28 and TRBJ1-5; D is ambiguous. This CDR3 spans 12 amino acids. Per germline, CDR1 MDHEN and CDR2 SYDVKM. V was clipped by 8 bases and J by 2 bases, with 7 bases between them. The CDR3 DNA is TGTGCCAGCCTACGGGGCAATCAGCCCCAGCATTTT. Amino acids: CASLRGNQPQHF.

The gene calls are TRBV11-1 and TRBJ2-5; D is ambiguous. The CDR3 totals 14 residues. From germline, CDR1 is SGHAT and CDR2 FQDESV (reference sequence). Trimming cost V 1 base and J 5 bases, with 11 bases left between them. CDR3 protein: CASSLVSTRETQYF. CDR3 coding DNA: TGTGCCAGCAGCTTAGTAAGCACCCGGGAGACCCAGTACTTC.

This chain links TRBV7-9 with TRBJ2-1, with 7 bases identical to TRBD2. The CDR3 extends over 16 amino acids. Losses at the gene ends were 1 base for V and 6 bases for J; bases not matched to a gene: 9. CDR1 and CDR2 from the germline V gene are SEHNR and FQNEAQ (reference sequence). CDR3 residues: CASSLVGVAGRNEQFF. In nucleotides, the CDR3 is TGTGCCAGCAGCTTAGTCGGTGTAGCGGGTCGCAATGAGCAGTTCTTC.

The chain employs TRBV5-1 and TRBJ2-1; TRBD1 might be the D (5 bases). Germline V gene sequence: CDR1 SGHRS, CDR2 YFSETQ. The CDR3 is 15 amino acids. V shed 1 base and J shed 9 bases, with 17 bases lying between them. This chain's CDR3 is CASSLSVQGAGEQFF. In DNA form, the CDR3 reads TGCGCCAGCAGCTTGAGCGTGCAGGGTGCTGGTGAGCAGTTCTTC. Supplemented by reference TRBV5-1 and TRBJ2-1, the full variable domain reads KAGVTQTPRYLIKTRGQQVTLSCSPISGHRSVSWYQQTPGQGLQFLFEYFSETQRNKGNFPGRFSGRQFSNSRSEMNVSTLELGDSALYLCASSLSVQGAGEQFFGPGTRLTVL.

The chain employs TRBV4-2 and TRBJ2-1; TRBD2 matches at 10 bases. The germline V gene encodes CDR1 LGHNA and CDR2 YNFKEQ. The CDR3 consists of 18 residues. J gave up 4 bases and V 1 base, and 10 bases lay outside the gene matches. The CDR3: CASSQAASGSLLYNEQFF. For the CDR3, the DNA is TGTGCCAGCAGCCAAGCTGCTAGCGGGAGCCTTCTATACAATGAGCAGTTCTTC.

This chain uses TRBV10-3 with TRBJ1-4; D is unresolved. Trimming took off 8 bases at V and 14 bases at J, with 12 bases between the two ends. In germline, CDR1 is ENHRY, CDR2 SYGVKD. The CDR3 consists of 10 residues. The CDR3 DNA reads TGTGCCATCTCGGCGGGGTATCTGTTTTTT. This codes for CAISAGYLFF.

J is TRBJ1-4 and V is TRBV7-6, with 7 positions matching TRBD1. The CDR3 runs to 16 residues. The ends lost 5 bases at V and 3 bases at J; junction bases unmatched: 9. CDR1 SGHVS and CDR2 FNYEAQ come from the germline V gene. The CDR3 coding sequence is TGTGCCAGCAGCCGCAGGGGGACAGCCTCTAATGAAAAACTGTTTTTT. Its protein product is CASSRRGTASNEKLFF. The full variable domain, rest sourced from reference TRBV7-6 and TRBJ1-4, is GAGVSQSPRYKVTKRGQDVALRCDPISGHVSLYWYRQALGQGPEFLTYFNYEAQQDKSGLPNDRFSAERPEGSISTLTIQRTEQRDSAMYRCASSRRGTASNEKLFFGSGTQLSVL.

This chain joins TRBV6-5 and TRBJ1-6; TRBD1 matches at 7 bases. This CDR3 comprises 16 residues. J was trimmed by 9 bases and V by 4 bases; bases with no gene match: 12. Germline V gene data show CDR1 as MNHEY and CDR2 as SVGAGI. This chain's CDR3 is CASSSGTVHLTSPLHF. CDR3 DNA: TGTGCCAGCAGTTCAGGGACAGTGCACTTAACTTCACCCCTCCACTTT.

The rearrangement links TRBV6-4 to TRBJ1-5; D is perhaps TRBD1 (5 bases). This CDR3 has 21 residues. Trimming cost V 2 bases and J 6 bases, with 32 bases left between them. CDR1 is MRHNA, CDR2 SNTAGT, per germline. The CDR3 here is CASSDTVTGWARQVICQPQHF. In DNA form, the CDR3 reads TGTGCCAGCAGTGACACGGTTACAGGTTGGGCGCGCCAGGTTATATGTCAGCCCCAGCATTTT.

The chain links TRBV28 to TRBJ1-2, with a tentative D call TRBD1 (5 bases). This CDR3 is built from 12 residues. Trimming removed 5 bases from V and 5 bases from J, with 9 bases in between. CDR1 and CDR2 (germline): MDHEN, SYDVKM. CDR3 in amino acids: CASSGGGYGYTF. The DNA for the CDR3 is TGTGCCAGCAGTGGTGGGGGGTATGGCTACACCTTC.

V gene TRBV7-2 combines with J gene TRBJ2-7; 9 positions agree with TRBD2. Germline CDR1 is SGHTA and CDR2 is FQGNSA. Trimming removed 1 base from V and 3 bases from J; junction bases left unmatched: 4. This CDR3 is 15 amino acids long. The CDR3 protein is CASSLVIAGDYEQYF. For the CDR3, the DNA is TGTGCCAGCAGCTTAGTGATAGCGGGGGACTACGAGCAGTACTTC.

The CDR3 loop is CASSFERVEQYF. CDR3 coding DNA: TGTGCCAGCAGCTTTGAAAGAGTCGAGCAGTACTTC. The chain links TRBV7-9 to TRBJ2-7; D is uncertain. The CDR3 runs to 12 residues. V lost 3 bases to trimming and J lost 6 bases, with 9 bases between them. Germline lookup yields CDR1 SEHNR and CDR2 FQNEAQ (reference sequence).

V gene TRBV7-9 combines with J gene TRBJ1-3; the D is unclear. Between the trimmed V and J ends, which lost 2 bases and 7 bases, there was a span of 12 bases. The CDR3 covers 14 residues. CDR1 is SEHNR, CDR2 FQNEAQ, per germline (reference sequence). CDR3 sequence reads: CASSLPLRVNTIYF. The DNA of the CDR3 is TGTGCCAGCAGCTTACCGCTCCGGGTCAACACCATATATTTT.

J is TRBJ2-3 and V is TRBV4-3; the D gene is possibly TRBD1 (6 bases). Trimming removed 2 bases from V and 1 base from J, with 10 bases in between. The CDR3 runs to 15 residues. The germline V gene encodes CDR1 LGHNA and CDR2 YSLEER. The CDR3 is CASSQYEGGTDTQYF. The CDR3 bases are TGCGCCAGCAGCCAATATGAGGGGGGCACAGATACGCAGTATTTT.

The chain has TRBV7-6 and TRBJ2-5; 9 nucleotides agree with TRBD1. V lost 1 base and J lost 4; bases outside the gene matches: 1. The CDR3 totals 14 residues. CDR1 and CDR2 (germline): SGHVS, FNYEAQ. The CDR3 coding sequence is TGTGCCAGCAGCTTAGACAGGGGGCTAGAGACCCAGTACTTC. It is translated as CASSLDRGLETQYF.

The J gene is TRBJ2-7, the V gene TRBV5-1, with 8 bases aligning to TRBD1. Trimming removed 3 bases from V and 4 bases from J; junction bases left unmatched: 6. CDR1 is SGHRS, CDR2 YFSETQ, per germline. The CDR3 spans 14 residues. The CDR3 DNA sequence: TGCGCCAGCAGCTCCGGGACAGGTAAATACGAGCAGTACTTC. This encodes CASSSGTGKYEQYF.

The rearrangement links TRBV5-1 to TRBJ2-2, with D unclear. CDR1 is SGHRS, CDR2 YFSETQ, per germline. The ends were cut back, 6 bases at V and 3 bases at J, with 9 bases in the middle. This CDR3 spans 13 amino acids. This CDR3 reads CASTRHHTGELFF. The CDR3 DNA follows: TGCGCCAGCACCAGACACCACACCGGGGAGCTGTTTTTT.

The chain joins TRBV28 to TRBJ2-7; the D gene is possibly TRBD1 (6 bases). Looked up from germline, CDR1 is MDHEN and CDR2 is SYDVKM. Trimming left V 2 bases short and J 2 bases short, with 10 bases between. This CDR3 has 14 residues. CDR3 protein: CASSLRTAPYEQYF. In DNA, the CDR3 is TGTGCCAGCAGTTTAAGGACAGCACCCTACGAGCAGTACTTC.

The genes are TRBV4-2 and TRBJ2-1; D is unresolved. The germline CDR1 and CDR2 sequences are LGHNA and YNFKEQ. The CDR3 is 11 amino acids. V was clipped by 3 bases and J by 8 bases, with 5 bases between them. The DNA for the CDR3 is TGTGCCAGCAGCCAGTTAGATGAGCAGTTCTTC. It yields the protein CASSQLDEQFF.